This T cell receptor beta chain originates from a study of cytomegalovirus exposure and HLA in healthy donors (dated by TCRdb to about 2017). At the level of the whole study: In an earlier analysis of roughly 500 of the donors, about 260 Gb of sequence data and roughly 100 million unique TCR beta sequences from 180 million or so T cells were reported. Roughly 300 gigabases of sequencing data and approximately 91 million unique TCR sequences made up an early release that covered some 640 HLA-typed donors. The genetic ancestry cluster associated with self-reported Caucasian donors included roughly four fifths of the 398 genotyped donors. The study aimed to test whether signatures of past pathogen exposure could be identified by cataloging public T cell receptors. The study used immunosequencing to profile the T cell repertoires of 666 subjects and linked those repertoires to cytomegalovirus serostatus. Besides the first cohort of approximately 710 subjects, a separate validation cohort made up of over 100 different subjects was used. To predict cytomegalovirus infection status, the study brought together high-throughput TCR immunosequencing, statistical association of individual TCRs with disease status, and machine learning. A later analysis re-examined previously published TCR beta repertoires from hundreds of donors and added high-resolution HLA genotyping to investigate patterns of TCR occurrence. Rather than drawing on any new phenotypic data, the later analysis identified candidate immune exposures from TCR beta sequences and the way those sequences occurred across donors. In an earlier analysis of over 550 of the donors, high-throughput TCR beta sequencing was used to judge whether each TCR beta V gene segment behaved as functional or pseudogenic. Donor age, sex, ethnicity and CMV serostatus were compiled together with the repertoire data. A later genetic analysis took genome-wide SNP genotypes for about 65% of the roughly 670 donors and used that subset as a discovery cohort. Every repertoire in the discovery cohort had been generated on one and the same sequencing platform. Both class I and class II loci were covered by HLA typing, at four-digit resolution. Typing coverage varied by locus: roughly 620-640 donors for A, B, C, DRB1 and DQB1; approximately 500 for DQA1; about 600 for DPA1; around 450 for DPB1. Roughly 5 DR-DQ haplotypes were handled as single units for association and clustering, since linkage in the cohort was strong. On average, around 200,000 unique TCR beta nucleotide sequences were sequenced per donor among a few hundred genotyped donors of the cohort, with roughly a sixth of those sequences being non-productive. The full study reports these points: A later analysis reported that several top co-occurrence clusters appeared linked to parvovirus B19, influenza, CMV and Epstein-Barr virus. The classifier was reported to diagnose cytomegalovirus status with high specificity and sensitivity in both the original cohort and the validation cohort. Only TCR beta chains were sequenced in this cohort, and the absence of alpha or paired-chain data limited detectable features. Compared with the approximately 700-donor mean, donors in an Asian-associated ancestry cluster had fewer N-insertions in productive TCRs, according to a later genetic analysis. In a later analysis, about 16,000 TCR beta sequences were associated with specific HLA alleles at a false discovery rate of 0.05. The authors suggested that the approach could potentially be extended to other disease states and immunological phenotypes. According to a later analysis, TCR association rates differed among HLA loci, with DRB1 alleles showing the most associated TCRs and HLA-C alleles showing the fewest. Because HLA typing was unavailable for some donors at each locus, only the typed subset was used in association tests. A later analysis found that most CMV-associated TCR beta chains appeared HLA-restricted, with HLA associations seemingly driven largely by CMV exposure. Most TCR sequences were observed very rarely across donors, whereas some public TCRs were present in many individuals. In the study, approximately 150 TCR beta chains were listed as associated with cytomegalovirus. In a later analysis, HLA-associated TCR beta chains showed more clonal expansion and lower generation probabilities than non-associated chains that were equally common. The earlier analysis of around 600 of the donors excluded 15 to 20 rarely observed V segments, including chromosome 9 orphons, because counts were too low. In vitro tests confirmed that a few of the cytomegalovirus-associated TCR beta chains recognize cytomegalovirus antigens. Correlated functional status among segregating V segments might reflect linkage disequilibrium, but an unknown experimental factor could not be ruled out. A cluster of highly shared sequence variants was judged likely to represent a technical artifact of the sequencing pipeline. Some IMGT-functional V segments, including TRBV6-2 and TRBV6-3, could not be told apart with the 87-base-pair reads, so those segments were excluded. A further reported finding was that TCR beta sequences accurately predicted the HLA-A and HLA-B alleles for most subjects in the first cohort. A later genetic analysis associated a missense DCLRE1C variant with V-gene and J-gene trimming of TCR beta chains, and an independent cohort replicated the association. When HLA alleles, especially DR and DQ, strongly co-occurred, TCR associations were difficult to assign to individual alleles. In an earlier analysis of about 550 of the donors, most TCR beta V segments were observed in productive rearrangements about 87% or about 30% of the time, broadly matching IMGT annotations. Immune exposure information for the cohort was limited to CMV serostatus. The presence/absence analyses assumed that sequencing depth was roughly uniform across donors, and that assumption may not be true.

The cohort comprised 666 healthy bone marrow donors. Cohort members were all nominally healthy when sampled, although unrecorded immune exposures were likely present. The donor was CMV seronegative and was included in the group of around 320 seronegative cohort members. A peripheral blood sample was provided by each donor, and peripheral blood mononuclear cells were used for TCR beta sequencing. The Qiagen DNeasy Blood Extraction Kit was used to extract genomic DNA from the blood cell samples. The library was generated by the immunoSEQ multiplex PCR assay. For the multiplex PCR, a mixture combining 60 forward primers for TCR Vbeta segments and 13 reverse primers for TCR Jbeta segments was used. Amplification of the CDR3 region of rearranged TCR beta genes was performed with a multiplex PCR assay on genomic DNA. On the Illumina HiSeq System, the amplified TCR beta libraries were sequenced as 87-base-pair reads. Per the authors' processing: Across the 640 or so repertoires, a later analysis counted 75 million to 90 million unique TCR beta chains, some 11 million of which were shared by at least two donors. To remove PCR and sequencing errors, raw reads were error-corrected and collapsed into unique sequences using a nearest-neighbor algorithm that merged closely related sequences. Alignment of CDR3 sequences to IMGT reference sequences was used to assign V, D and J gene segments. For a sequence to be retained, a match of at least six nucleotides to both a V gene segment and a J gene segment was required. A rearrangement counted as productive if the CDR3 had no stop codons and remained in frame with V and J, and every other rearrangement counted as non-productive. CDR3 was defined by IMGT convention, running from the second conserved V-encoded cysteine to the conserved J-encoded phenylalanine. The earlier analysis of 500 to 600 of the donors excluded sequences that lacked an unambiguous match to a single V gene segment. In an earlier analysis of several hundred of the donors, V segments were called functional above 56.7% productive rearrangements and were called segregating when the between-donor standard deviation exceeded 5%. A statistical classification framework was developed to diagnose cytomegalovirus status using the catalog of TCR beta chain sequences. In a later analysis, V and J genes were assigned by comparing TCR nucleotide sequences against IMGT/GENE-DB human TR gene sequences. In a later analysis, CDR3 sequences and most-parsimonious VDJ recombination scenarios were assigned using the TCRdist pipeline. In a later analysis, each TCR beta chain was defined by its CDR3 amino acid sequence together with its V-gene family, and reads without a unique V-gene family were excluded. As a way to deal with suspected cross-contamination and a sequencing artifact, a later analysis dropped nearly 600 nucleotide sequences that were highly shared and had low generation probability. In a later analysis, a clonal expansion index for each public chain was calculated from normalized within-repertoire ranks of inferred template counts. In a later analysis, generation probabilities were computed using a VDJ recombination model fitted to out-of-frame rearrangements, and the results were checked against IGoR. Hypergeometric tests were used in a later analysis to score TCR-TCR, TCR-HLA and TCR-CMV co-occurrence, with a repertoire-size bias correction applied to the TCR pairs. In a later analysis, false discovery rates were estimated by permuting HLA or CMV assignments 20 times. In a later analysis, co-occurring TCRs were grouped using DBSCAN, and TCRdist sequence similarity was added for clustering within HLA-allele-positive subsets. Co-occurrence clustering excluded repertoires with fewer than 30,000 or more than 120,000 public chains, plus five with anomalous nucleotide sharing. Not all clones reach the TCRdb copy of this immuneACCESS table, which keeps in-frame sequences only. Checked studies attribute under half of the gap to unresolved V genes and leave the rest unexplained. D and trimming were read from the DNA, whereas the V and J calls and clone size are those reported in that table. The sample profile shows 170,000 or so clones; around 80% of them were found once. The ten top clones hold 4.5% to 6% of the sample.

The CDR3 measures 16 amino acids from cysteine to phenylalanine. The entry retains the CDR3 DNA only, 48 bases that are in frame from base 1. From V the trimming removes 6 bases and from J it removes 3 bases, while the gene matches leave 12 bases of the junction unaccounted for. According to the germline V gene, CDR1 reads SQVTM and CDR2 reads ANQGSEA. In the case of this clone: The antigen this receptor binds is unknown. No quality values exist for individual bases; no much larger clone is one base distant.

Material for sequencing was PBMCs. The rearranged segments are TRBV29-1 and TRBJ1-4; the central 8 bases match TRBD1. The receptor was derived from a man aged 40-55 years in good health and CMV-seronegative. The DNA reads TGCAGCGTGAGGGCGGCAGGGGGCCGGGCTAATGAAAAACTGTTTTTT. It encodes CSVRAAGGRANEKLFF.